Below are 3 T cell receptor beta chains sequenced from a single sample in a study of OX40 agonist ivuxolimab in advanced cancers. Measured with immunoSEQ multiplex PCR; TCRdb has only the in-frame clones, and not every one. Of roughly 70,000 clones in the sample, nearly 90% were seen once. This specimen consisted of CD4+ or CD8+ T cells sorted from blood, obtained in a trial of the OX40 agonist ivuxolimab. The receptors originated from an adult with an advanced solid tumor such as melanoma, head and neck, liver or kidney cancer.

The V call is TRBV10-3, the J call TRBJ2-1; no clear D gene. V was trimmed by 0 bases and J by 8 bases, leaving 14 bases between them. Germline V gene data show CDR1 as ENHRY and CDR2 as SYGVKD. The CDR3 is 15 amino acids. The CDR3 sequence: CAISESNYGIYEQFF. The CDR3 region has the DNA TGTGCCATCAGTGAGTCTAACTATGGTATCTATGAGCAGTTCTTC.

The rearrangement uses TRBV18 and TRBJ1-6; D is undetermined. Germline assignment: CDR1 KGHSH and CDR2 LQKENI. The CDR3 consists of 14 residues. V lost 3 bases to trimming and J lost 8 bases, with 11 bases between them. CDR3 DNA: TGTGCCAGCTCACCCCCGGGCCGGTATTCACCCCTCCACTTT. Amino acid sequence: CASSPPGRYSPLHF. The full variable domain, its missing parts supplied by reference TRBV18 and TRBJ1-6, is NAGVMQNPRHLVRRRGQEARLRCSPMKGHSHVYWYRQLPEEGLKFMVYLQKENIIDESGMPKERFSAEFPKEGPSILRIQQVVRGDSAAYFCASSPPGRYSPLHFGNGTRLTVT.

The chain recombines TRBV18 with TRBJ1-2; perhaps TRBD1 as D (6 bases). Trimming shortened V by 1 base and J by 4 bases, and 13 bases separated the two germline ends. Germline CDR1 and CDR2: KGHSH and LQKENI. This CDR3 region has 15 residues. Here the CDR3 DNA reads TGTGCCAGCTCACCACTTATGGACAGCCTCTATGGCTACACCTTC. Residues: CASSPLMDSLYGYTF.